This T cell receptor beta chain was recorded in a study of metastatic and nonmetastatic thyroid tumors (dated by TCRdb to 2020 to 2022). Describing the broader study: Repertoires from peripheral blood and from tumor or nodule tissue samples of malignant and benign thyroid patients were compared. Overall results and qualifications from the work: In both blood and tumor samples, TCR beta diversity was reported to be significantly higher in malignant tumors than in benign nodules.

Ends trimmed: V by 6 bases, J by 9 bases; bases unmatched to a gene: 9. The CDR3, from cysteine to phenylalanine, totals 15 residues. Left in the record is the CDR3 DNA by itself, 45 bases read in frame from the first base. Taken from the germline V gene (reference sequence), the CDR1 and CDR2 loops are LNHDA and SQIVND. The library was prepared using PCR. Sequencer: Illumina HiSeq 4000. High-throughput sequencing was used to profile the CDR3 region of the TCR beta-chain in every patient. From the authors' description of their analysis: The researchers built a classifier to tell apart papillary thyroid cancer patients with distant metastasis, based on CDR3 differences among clinicopathological groups. Repertoire diversity was assessed with the Shannon index, and tumor-blood repertoire similarity with the Morisita-Horn index. TCRdb trimmed the raw reads at Q25, called clones with MiXCR and kept productive beta chains. TCRdb's processing, not the authors', yielded these V and J calls. Across this sample there are over 20,000 clones, with 15% to 17% seen only once. The biggest ten clones account for about 36% of the sample.

This clone was recorded at least ten times. The specificity of this receptor is unknown. No base quality values were provided; no much bigger clone lies one nucleotide off. None of the patients had been given any treatment before thyroid surgery. Using T-cell receptor beta sequencing, the researchers looked back retrospectively at clinical samples from patients, gathered between about 2012 and 2019. The rearrangement joined TRBV19 to TRBJ1-6; the central 9 bases match TRBD1. The sequenced sample was blood. This receptor was taken from a female donor with papillary thyroid cancer or a benign thyroid nodule (not recorded which). Some clones in this sample may be carry-over from other donors' samples. The CDR3 is CASRPRDRESSPLHF. The DNA sequence is as follows: TGTGCCAGTAGACCCCGGGACAGGGAGTCTTCACCCCTCCACTTT.